Each of the 20 T cell receptor beta chains below was sequenced from the same sample in a study of blood T cell repertoires in COVID-19. The repertoire was sequenced with immunoSEQ multiplex PCR; TCRdb's copy has only in-frame clones and lacks some. Of 250,000 to 350,000 clones in the sample, 90% were seen once. Specimen: peripheral blood. All receptors derive from a woman aged 25 to 39 with COVID-19, enrolled during active disease.

V gene TRBV4-1 combines with J gene TRBJ1-3, with TRBD1 matching over 7 bases. Germline V CDR1 and CDR2: MGHRA, YSYEKL. The V segment lost 4 bases and the J segment 6 bases; nucleotides outside the gene matches: 9. The CDR3 contains 15 residues. This CDR3 reads CASSLRQGPANTIYF. CDR3 DNA: TGCGCCAGCAGCCTTCGACAGGGCCCGGCAAACACCATATATTTT.

This clone was seen just once. This chain connects TRBV18 to TRBJ2-7; TRBD2 matches 7 bases. After removal of 6 bases from V and 0 bases from J, the junction contained 5 bases not matched to a gene. The CDR3 spans 14 residues. Germline V CDR1 and CDR2: KGHSH, LQKENI. This chain's CDR3 is CASSGGGASYEQYF. The CDR3 DNA sequence: TGTGCCAGCTCCGGGGGAGGGGCCTCCTACGAGCAGTACTTC.

This clone showed up just a few times. The genes are TRBV4-1 and TRBJ1-3; TRBD1 is a possible D gene (5 bases). V shed 1 base and J shed 0 bases, with 19 bases lying between them. CDR1 and CDR2 from the germline V gene are MGHRA and YSYEKL. This CDR3 comprises 19 residues. Here the CDR3 reads CASSQVFRGRRDSGNTIYF. CDR3 bases: TGCGCCAGCAGCCAAGTTTTTCGAGGTCGCAGGGACTCTGGAAACACCATATATTTT.

The CDR3: CASSQGVAGGTDTQYF. CDR3 in DNA: TGTGCCAGCAGCCAGGGGGTAGCGGGAGGCACAGATACGCAGTATTTT. The gene calls are TRBV4-2 and TRBJ2-3, with 9 positions matching TRBD2. The CDR3 is 16 amino acids. Germline values: CDR1 LGHNA, CDR2 YNFKEQ. V shed 3 bases, J shed 1 base, and the junction held 5 bases outside the gene matches.

The V and J genes are TRBV19 and TRBJ1-1, with a weak D call TRBD1 (6 bases). V lost 5 bases, J lost 4 bases, and 11 bases lay in between. The germline V gene encodes CDR1 LNHDA and CDR2 SQIVND (reference sequence). The CDR3 extends over 13 amino acids. The CDR3 sequence: CASSQGMGTEAFF. DNA for the CDR3: TGTGCCAGTAGTCAGGGGATGGGCACTGAAGCTTTCTTT.

In this sample, this clone turned up once. The chain carries TRBV19 and TRBJ1-5; tentative D call: TRBD1 (5 bases). This CDR3 is built from 17 residues. Germline V lookup: CDR1 LNHDA, CDR2 SQIVND (reference sequence). Trimming removed 5 bases from V and 2 bases from J, with 19 bases in between. The CDR3, as DNA: TGTGCCAGTAGTGCCACCTATCCGGCGGGGGGCAATCAGCCCCAGCATTTT. Translated: CASSATYPAGGNQPQHF.

This chain connects TRBV5-4 to TRBJ2-1; 12 bases align to TRBD2. This CDR3 has 15 residues. After removal of 5 bases from V and 8 bases from J, the junction contained 8 bases not matched to a gene. Germline-derived CDR1 and CDR2 are SGHNT and YYREEE (reference sequence). Written as DNA, the CDR3 is TGTGCCAGCAGACACACTAGCGGGAGGAGCGATGAGCAGTTCTTC. This encodes CASRHTSGRSDEQFF.

Only a few counts were recorded for this clone. CDR3 DNA: TGCGCCAGCACTTATGAAGGGGGAGCTTTCTTT. It is translated as CASTYEGGAFF. The chain joins TRBV5-1 to TRBJ1-1; tentatively, D is TRBD1 (6 bases). Germline CDR1 is SGHRS and CDR2 is YFSETQ. V lost 6 bases, J lost 10 bases, and 13 bases lay in between. This CDR3 region has 11 residues.

The rearrangement uses TRBV12-3 or TRBV12-4 and TRBJ1-2; maybe TRBD1 (5 bases). This CDR3 has 13 amino acids. V was shortened by 3 bases and J by 8 bases, with 13 bases between the two germline ends. CDR3 loop: CASSFPQGGGYTF. CDR3 nucleotide sequence: TGTGCCAGCAGTTTTCCGCAGGGAGGCGGCTACACCTTC.

The chain has TRBV5-4 and TRBJ2-7; 13 bases are a match to TRBD2. The CDR3 consists of 15 residues. The germline gives CDR1 SGHNT, CDR2 YYREEE (reference sequence). V trimming: 4 bases; J trimming: 3 bases; junction bases outside the gene matches: 4. The CDR3 is CASSRTSGSVYEQYF. CDR3 DNA: TGTGCCAGCAGCCGGACTAGCGGGAGTGTCTACGAGCAGTACTTC. The full variable domain, its missing parts supplied by reference TRBV5-4 and TRBJ2-7, is ETGVTQSPTHLIKTRGQQVTLRCSSQSGHNTVSWYQQALGQGPQFIFQYYREEENGRGNFPPRFSGLQFPNYSSELNVNALELDDSALYLCASSRTSGSVYEQYFGPGTRLTVT.

V gene TRBV6-6 combines with J gene TRBJ1-1; D unresolved. This CDR3 is built from 14 residues. Trimming shortened V by 1 base and J by 4 bases, and 10 bases separated the two germline ends. Germline V gene data show CDR1 as MNHNY and CDR2 as SVGAGI (reference sequence). CDR3 DNA: TGTGCCAGCAGTTACTGGGCCTCATCCACTGAAGCTTTCTTT. Protein: CASSYWASSTEAFF.

This CDR3 reads CASSGTGLVYGYTF. The CDR3 DNA follows: TGTGCCAGCAGCGGGACAGGACTCGTCTATGGCTACACCTTC. The chain has TRBV5-5 and TRBJ1-2, with TRBD1 matching 8 bases. Germline lookup yields CDR1 SGHKS and CDR2 YYEKEE (reference sequence). J gave up 4 bases and V 4 bases, and 6 bases lay outside the gene matches. The CDR3 runs 14 residues.

This clone was detected a few times. This chain connects TRBV27 to TRBJ1-4; 8 bases line up with TRBD1. The CDR3 is made up of 17 amino acids. J lost 7 bases, V lost 1 base, and 11 bases had no gene match. Looked up from germline, CDR1 is MNHEY and CDR2 is SMNVEV (reference sequence). The CDR3 here is CASSLFGTGQLSEKLFF. DNA for the CDR3: TGTGCCAGCAGTTTATTCGGGACAGGACAACTAAGTGAAAAACTGTTTTTT.

This clone was picked up many times. The chain has TRBV6-1 and TRBJ2-1; 10 bases align to TRBD2. CDR1 is MNHNS and CDR2 is SASEGT in the germline V gene. CDR3 length: 15 amino acids. J was trimmed by 9 bases and V by 2 bases; bases with no gene match: 7. The CDR3 loop is CASSENGLAATEQFF. The CDR3 DNA reads as TGTGCCAGCAGTGAAAATGGACTAGCGGCTACTGAGCAGTTCTTC.

V gene TRBV7-9 combines with J gene TRBJ2-1; 8 bases align to TRBD2. V was clipped by 8 bases and J by 0 bases; unmatched bases: 12. The CDR3 covers 17 residues. CDR1 and CDR2 (germline): SEHNR, FQNEAQ (reference sequence). For the CDR3, the DNA is TGTGCCAGCCCCAGGGCAAGCGGGAGAGACTCCTACAATGAGCAGTTCTTC. Protein product: CASPRASGRDSYNEQFF.

The chain recombines TRBV6-1 with TRBJ2-6; D is perhaps TRBD2 (6 bases). Trimming removed 3 bases from V and 2 bases from J, with 11 bases in between. CDR1 and CDR2 (germline): MNHNS, SASEGT. This CDR3 comprises 16 residues. CDR3 sequence reads: CASSEGRGAGANVLTF. The CDR3 coding sequence is TGTGCCAGCAGTGAGGGGCGGGGAGCTGGGGCCAACGTCCTGACTTTC.

V is TRBV7-2 and J is TRBJ2-3; D is unclear. The CDR3 is 14 amino acids. The germline CDR1 and CDR2 sequences are SGHTA and FQGNSA. V was trimmed by 5 bases and J by 6 bases, leaving 15 bases between them. CDR3 protein: CASSASHAGDTQYF. CDR3 DNA sequence: TGTGCCAGCAGCGCCTCCCATGCCGGGGATACGCAGTATTTT.

This sequence joins TRBV10-3 and TRBJ1-2; 8 nucleotides agree with TRBD1. With 6 bases clipped from V and 3 bases from J, the junction kept 6 bases outside the gene matches. Germline assignment: CDR1 ENHRY and CDR2 SYGVKD. The CDR3 spans 14 residues. The CDR3 region has the DNA TGTGCCATCAGGGACACAGGGGGTGACTATGGCTACACCTTC. It encodes CAIRDTGGDYGYTF.

The chain couples TRBV2 to TRBJ2-1; no firm D call. Germline V gene sequence: CDR1 SNHLY, CDR2 FYNNEI. This CDR3 region has 10 residues. Trimming left V 9 bases short and J 5 bases short, with 5 bases between. The CDR3 protein is CASSNNEQFF. In DNA, the CDR3 is TGTGCCAGTTCCAACAATGAGCAGTTCTTC.

This clone was found once. The genes are TRBV6-5 and TRBJ1-3; D call uncertain. V shed 5 bases and J shed 0 bases, with 11 bases lying between them. CDR3 size: 15 residues. Germline CDR1 is MNHEY and CDR2 is SVGAGI. The CDR3 loop reads CASSRRVPSGNTIYF. CDR3 DNA sequence: TGTGCCAGCAGTCGTCGGGTCCCCTCTGGAAACACCATATATTTT.